This TCR beta chain was sequenced for a study of cytomegalovirus exposure and HLA in healthy donors. For the study at large: Both the roughly 120 validation repertoires and the 500 to 700 first-cohort repertoires used the same platform, as reported by a later analysis.

The CDR3 covers 17 residues. V lost 7 bases, J lost 6 bases, and 25 bases lay in between. Per the germline V gene, CDR1 is WNHNN and CDR2 is SYGVQD (reference sequence). Profiling relied on immunoSEQ multiplex PCR, and the TCRdb table lists in-frame clones only, not all of them. The repertoire holds some 120,000 clones, with 80% to 90% as singletons. Study-wide results and limits: Cytomegalovirus-associated TCR beta chains were listed, numbering 150 to 200. Reportedly, diagnosis of cytomegalovirus status by the classifier showed high specificity and sensitivity.

To note about this clone: Its antigen remains unknown.

This TCR derives from a woman under 30 in good health and CMV-seronegative. This sequence joins TRBV10-1 and TRBJ2-1; D ambiguous. Sequencing was done on a sample of PBMCs. This CDR3 reads CASIYAGAPRFRNEQFF. Written as DNA, the CDR3 is TGCGCCAGCATCTATGCTGGAGCCCCTAGGTTTCGCAATGAGCAGTTCTTC.